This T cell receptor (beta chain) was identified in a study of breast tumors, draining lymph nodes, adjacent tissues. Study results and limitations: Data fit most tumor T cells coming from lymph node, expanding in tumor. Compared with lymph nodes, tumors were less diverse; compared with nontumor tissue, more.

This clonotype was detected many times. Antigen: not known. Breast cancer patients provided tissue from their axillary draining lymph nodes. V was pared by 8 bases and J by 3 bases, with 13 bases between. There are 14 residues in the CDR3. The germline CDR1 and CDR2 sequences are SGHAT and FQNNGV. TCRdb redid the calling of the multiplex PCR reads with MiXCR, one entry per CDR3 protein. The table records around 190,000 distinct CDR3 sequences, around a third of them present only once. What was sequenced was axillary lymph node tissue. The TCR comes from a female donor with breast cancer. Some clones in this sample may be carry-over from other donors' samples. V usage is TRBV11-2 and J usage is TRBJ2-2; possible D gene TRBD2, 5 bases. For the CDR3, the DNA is TGTGCCAGCCACCGTGGGAGAGACACCGGGGAGCTGTTTTTT. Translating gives CASHRGRDTGELFF.